One and the same sample provided the 22 T cell receptor beta chains below, sequenced in a study of T cells in Graves' hyperthyroidism and ophthalmopathy. RNA transcripts gave rise to amplified TCR beta CDR3 regions. The HTBI set primed first-round TCR CDR3 RT-PCR. TCRdb ran MiXCR on the multiplex PCR reads and lists one entry per CDR3 protein. The profile shows about 500,000 distinct CDR3 sequences, 15% to 20% of them singletons. Sequenced material: blood. These receptors all come from a woman aged 30 to 39 with Graves' ophthalmopathy.

This clonotype was observed a few times. The chain combines TRBV2 with TRBJ2-5; D perhaps matches TRBD2 (5 bases). This CDR3 is built from 14 residues. CDR1 is SNHLY and CDR2 is FYNNEI in the germline V gene. Trimming cost V 7 bases and J 3 bases, with 15 bases left between them. This chain's CDR3 is CASIDSGWKETQYF. The CDR3 DNA is TGTGCCAGCATCGACTCGGGGTGGAAAGAGACCCAGTACTTC.

This clonotype has ten or more counts. The J gene is TRBJ2-7, the V gene TRBV12-3 or TRBV12-4, with 9 bases identical to TRBD2. The CDR3 sequence is 15 residues long. Trimming removed 6 bases from V and 2 bases from J; junction bases left unmatched: 8. CDR3 in DNA: TGTGCCAGCAGGAAAGGGGGGACTAGCACCTACGAGCAGTACTTC. Encoded protein: CASRKGGTSTYEQYF.

This clonotype has at least ten counts. The junction and the germline gene differ at one end; a read error may be behind it. The chain carries TRBV5-1 and TRBJ2-7, with D unresolved. The length of the CDR3 is 14 residues. The germline V gene has CDR1 SGHRS and CDR2 YFSETQ. The CDR3 reads CASSLVGGSYEQYF. The CDR3 DNA reads TGTGCCAGCAGCTTGGTGGGCGGCTCCTACGAGCAGTACTTC.

The sample holds many counts of this clonotype. V usage is TRBV7-9 and J usage is TRBJ2-1; 14 bases are a match to TRBD2. From germline, CDR1 is SEHNR and CDR2 FQNEAQ (reference sequence). With V trimmed by 5 bases and J by 1 base, 7 bases remained unmatched. The CDR3 totals 18 residues. The CDR3: CASSHGLAGGKSYNEQFF. CDR3 bases: TGTGCCAGCAGCCACGGACTAGCGGGAGGAAAATCCTACAATGAGCAGTTCTTC.

This clonotype came up a few times. The V gene is TRBV19, the J gene TRBJ2-1; the D call may be TRBD1 or TRBD2 (5 bases each). The CDR3 sequence is 13 residues long. In germline, CDR1 is LNHDA, CDR2 SQIVND (reference sequence). V shed 1 base and J shed 8 bases, with 9 bases lying between them. The chain's CDR3 is CASSIGRGDEQFF. CDR3 sequence (DNA): TGTGCCAGTAGTATAGGACGGGGCGATGAGCAGTTCTTC.

This clonotype occurred many times. The chain couples TRBV6-1 to TRBJ2-5; TRBD2 matches at 10 bases. CDR3 length equals 14 residues. The V gene's germline CDR1 is MNHNS and CDR2 SASEGT. V shed 11 bases, J shed 5 bases, and the junction held 11 bases outside the gene matches. The CDR3 DNA follows: TGTGCCGGACAATCTAGCGGGAGATCGGAGACCCAGTACTTC. This sequence encodes CAGQSSGRSETQYF.

In its sample, this clonotype was seen many times. The chain links TRBV6-2 or TRBV6-3 to TRBJ2-5; D is perhaps TRBD1 (6 bases). The CDR3 runs to 18 residues. Germline V gives CDR1 MNHEY, CDR2 SVGEGT. The ends were cut back, 2 bases at V and 2 bases at J, with 21 bases in the middle. The CDR3 DNA sequence: TGTGCCAGCAGTTACCCTCCTGGACAGCCGGGGCCTCAAGAGACCCAGTACTTC. Its protein product is CASSYPPGQPGPQETQYF.

This clonotype was observed many times. The chain joins TRBV9 to TRBJ1-1, with D possibly TRBD1 on 6 matching bases. The CDR3 covers 14 residues. Germline assignment: CDR1 SGDLS and CDR2 YYNGEE. The V gene lost 2 bases and the J gene lost 0 bases, with 8 bases spanning the gap. The CDR3 here is CASSVDRLNTEAFF. The CDR3 nucleotides are TGTGCCAGCAGCGTGGACAGACTGAACACTGAAGCTTTCTTT.

The V gene is TRBV20-1, the J gene TRBJ1-5; D perhaps matches TRBD1 (6 bases). This CDR3 is built from 18 residues. The V end lost 3 bases, the J end lost 2 bases, and 23 bases lay between the germline ends. Germline V CDR1 and CDR2: DFQATT, SNEGSKA (reference sequence). Here the CDR3 reads CSASKWQGSDRGNQPQHF. The CDR3 DNA reads TGCAGTGCTAGTAAGTGGCAGGGGTCGGACAGAGGCAATCAGCCCCAGCATTTT.

With regard to this clonotype: A single base separates this from a much larger clone, so it may be a read error. The J gene is TRBJ2-5, the V gene TRBV28, with TRBD2 identical over 11 bases. The CDR3 spans 18 residues. Germline loops: CDR1 MDHEN, CDR2 SYDVKM. CDR3 protein: CASSQDTPGLAVQGTQYF. CDR3 nucleotide sequence: TGTGCCAGCAGTCAAGATACCCCGGGACTAGCGGTCCAAGGGACCCAGTACTTC.

There are many counts of this clonotype. The rearrangement uses TRBV12-3 or TRBV12-4 and TRBJ2-3; TRBD1 might be the D (6 bases). This CDR3 is 16 amino acids long. V gave up 8 bases and J gave up 6 bases, with 24 bases separating them. The CDR3 region has the DNA TGTGCCAGCCTCAGGGGCGACTCTTCACGTATCGATACGCAGTATTTT. It translates to CASLRGDSSRIDTQYF.

This clonotype was seen many times. The chain is built from TRBV28 and TRBJ2-1; no firm D call. The V gene lost 3 bases and the J gene lost 8 bases, with 8 bases spanning the gap. Germline V lookup: CDR1 MDHEN, CDR2 SYDVKM. This CDR3 is 12 amino acids long. This CDR3 reads CASSFDRDEQFF. The CDR3 DNA reads TGTGCCAGCAGTTTTGATAGGGATGAGCAGTTCTTC.

The gene calls are TRBV28 and TRBJ1-6; a possible D gene is TRBD1 (5 bases). The CDR3 length is 16 residues. The V and J ends lost 3 bases and 4 bases respectively, with 13 bases between them. Germline CDR1 is MDHEN and CDR2 is SYDVKM. CDR3: CASSFSGRKYNSPLHF. The CDR3 DNA sequence: TGTGCCAGCAGTTTTTCGGGACGGAAATATAATTCACCCCTCCACTTT. The whole variable domain, remainder taken from reference TRBV28 and TRBJ1-6, is DVKVTQSSRYLVKRTGEKVFLECVQDMDHENMFWYRQDPGLGLRLIYFSYDVKMKEKGDIPEGYSVSREKKERFSLILESASTNQTSMYLCASSFSGRKYNSPLHFGNGTRLTVT.

V and J are TRBV6-5 and TRBJ1-1, with D unclear. This CDR3 contains 11 residues. V lost 1 base and J 7 bases, leaving 4 bases between the germline ends. The germline V gene encodes CDR1 MNHEY and CDR2 SVGAGI. CDR3 DNA sequence: TGTGCCAGCAGTTACTGGGGTGAAGCTTTCTTT. Its protein is CASSYWGEAFF.

The table lists this clonotype with many counts. This sequence joins TRBV7-9 and TRBJ2-3; D is unclear. With 5 bases removed from V and 1 base from J, the gap between germline ends came to 10 bases. Germline V lookup: CDR1 SEHNR, CDR2 FQNEAQ (reference sequence). This CDR3 region has 14 residues. Written as DNA, the CDR3 is TGTGCCAGCAGCCCCTCAGGCCGCACAGATACGCAGTATTTT. It codes for CASSPSGRTDTQYF.

The J gene is TRBJ2-7, the V gene TRBV18; 7 positions match TRBD2. Looked up from germline, CDR1 is KGHSH and CDR2 is LQKENI. This CDR3 contains 15 residues. J gave up 3 bases and V 2 bases, and 7 bases lay outside the gene matches. The CDR3 here is CASSPVQGGVYEQYF. Here the CDR3 DNA reads TGTGCCAGCTCACCAGTTCAGGGAGGGGTCTACGAGCAGTACTTC. The full variable domain, completed using reference TRBV18 and TRBJ2-7, is NAGVMQNPRHLVRRRGQEARLRCSPMKGHSHVYWYRQLPEEGLKFMVYLQKENIIDESGMPKERFSAEFPKEGPSILRIQQVVRGDSAAYFCASSPVQGGVYEQYFGPGTRLTVT.

The chain links TRBV30 to TRBJ2-2; tentative D call: TRBD2 (5 bases). Germline V gene sequence: CDR1 GTSNPN, CDR2 SVGIG (reference sequence). With 0 bases removed from V and 6 bases from J, the gap between germline ends came to 14 bases. This CDR3 is built from 15 residues. CDR3 coding DNA: TGTGCCTGGAGTGTAGAGGGAGTGGTCTCCGGGGAGCTGTTTTTT. Protein: CAWSVEGVVSGELFF.

In its sample, this clonotype was seen many times. The genes are TRBV29-1 and TRBJ2-1, with 7 bases lining up with TRBD2. The trim removed 2 bases at V and 4 bases at J, leaving 5 bases unmatched. This CDR3 has 14 amino acids. Germline V gene data show CDR1 as SQVTM and CDR2 as ANQGSEA. CDR3 bases: TGCAGCGTTGAAATAATGGGACTATACAATGAGCAGTTCTTC. It specifies CSVEIMGLYNEQFF.

In this sample, this clonotype turned up a few times. The chain joins TRBV27 to TRBJ2-3, with D tentatively TRBD1 or TRBD2 (5 bases each). In germline, CDR1 is MNHEY, CDR2 SMNVEV (reference sequence). V lost 2 bases and J 1 base, leaving 10 bases between the germline ends. This CDR3 comprises 15 residues. For the CDR3, the DNA is TGTGCCAGCAGTTTACCAGGGAGTGGCACAGATACGCAGTATTTT. Its protein product is CASSLPGSGTDTQYF.

This clonotype was seen ten or more times. V is TRBV30 and J is TRBJ1-5; a possible D gene is TRBD1 (5 bases). The CDR3 is made up of 13 amino acids. Germline V gene lookup returns CDR1 GTSNPN and CDR2 SVGIG (reference sequence). V was clipped by 2 bases and J by 2 bases, with 7 bases between them. For the CDR3, the DNA is TGTGCCTGGAGTACAGGAGGCAATCAGCCCCAGCATTTT. Translated: CAWSTGGNQPQHF.

The V and J genes are TRBV28 and TRBJ1-2; D is perhaps TRBD1 (6 bases). Germline V gives CDR1 MDHEN, CDR2 SYDVKM. V was cut by 6 bases and J by 7 bases, with 12 bases left in between. The CDR3 totals 12 residues. The CDR3 region has the DNA TGTGCCAGCAGCCAACCAGGGGTTGGCTACACCTTC. As protein: CASSQPGVGYTF.

This chain connects TRBV5-8 to TRBJ2-1; 10 bases are a match to TRBD2. The trim removed 4 bases at V and 5 bases at J, leaving 6 bases unmatched. Germline V lookup: CDR1 SGHTS, CDR2 YDEGEE. This CDR3 comprises 15 residues. The CDR3 region has the DNA TGTGCCAGCAGCGCAGGGACTAGCGCACACAATGAGCAGTTCTTC. Its translation: CASSAGTSAHNEQFF.